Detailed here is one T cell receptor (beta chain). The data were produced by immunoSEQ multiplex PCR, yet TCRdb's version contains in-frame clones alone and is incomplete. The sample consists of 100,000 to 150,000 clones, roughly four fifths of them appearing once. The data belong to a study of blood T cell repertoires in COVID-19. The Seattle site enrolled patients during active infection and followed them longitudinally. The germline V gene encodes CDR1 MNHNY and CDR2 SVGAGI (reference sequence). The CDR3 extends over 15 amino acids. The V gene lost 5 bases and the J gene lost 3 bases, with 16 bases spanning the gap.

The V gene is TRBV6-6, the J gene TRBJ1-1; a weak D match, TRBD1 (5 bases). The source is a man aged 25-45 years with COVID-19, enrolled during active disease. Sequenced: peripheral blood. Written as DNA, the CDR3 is TGTGCCAGCAGTCCGGTAGGGGCGTTGGACACTGAAGCTTTCTTT. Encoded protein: CASSPVGALDTEAFF.